This T cell receptor beta chain was sequenced in a study of cytomegalovirus exposure and HLA in healthy donors. Study observations and caveats: There were some V segments, including TRBV6-2 and TRBV6-3, excluded as indistinguishable. Reports showed the classifier diagnosing cytomegalovirus status with high specificity and sensitivity.

The CDR3 extends over 16 amino acids. The V gene lost 5 bases and the J gene lost 6 bases, with 20 bases spanning the gap. Germline V gene data show CDR1 as MNHNY and CDR2 as SVGAGI (reference sequence). Healthy bone marrow donors made up the donors. Nominally healthy donors were sampled, though unrecorded immune exposures were likely. As for this clone: Its target is unknown.

The PCR made use of 60 Vbeta and 13 Jbeta primers. Repertoires were generated with immunoSEQ multiplex PCR, while TCRdb's copy carries only in-frame clones and drops some. The data show roughly 200,000 clones, around 82% seen once. The sequence came from a woman aged 25-40 years in good health and CMV-seropositive. The chain has TRBV6-6 and TRBJ2-1; D is possibly TRBD1 (8 bases). Sequencing was done on a sample of PBMCs. The CDR3 coding sequence is TGTGCCAGCAGTGGTCAGGGGGCGGGGGTGGGCAATGAGCAGTTCTTC. Amino acid sequence: CASSGQGAGVGNEQFF.